Following are 5 T cell receptor beta chains from one sample sequenced in a study of control samples from healthy donors and cancer patients. TCRdb's table, derived via immunoSEQ multiplex PCR, lists solely in-frame clones and lacks some. The repertoire holds 130,000 to 150,000 clones, with roughly 89% as singletons. The sample was blood. The receptors originated from a man aged 25-45 years in good health.

The rearrangement links TRBV6-8 to TRBJ2-7; D gene ambiguous. Germline-derived CDR1 and CDR2 are MNHGY and SAAAGT. This CDR3 has 14 residues. Trimming pared 6 bases from V and 5 bases from J, leaving 17 bases between. CDR3 nucleotide sequence: TGTGCCAGCAGCCTTACCCTCGACCACCACGAGCAGTACTTC. As protein: CASSLTLDHHEQYF.

The V call is TRBV4-1, the J call TRBJ1-1; no reliable D call. Germline CDR1 MGHRA, CDR2 YSYEKL. This CDR3 has 16 residues. With 4 bases removed from V and 3 bases from J, the gap between germline ends came to 18 bases. The CDR3 reads CASSRGRRNRDTEAFF. The CDR3 nucleotides are TGCGCCAGCAGCCGCGGACGAAGAAACCGGGACACTGAAGCTTTCTTT.

The chain has TRBV11-2 and TRBJ2-3; 13 nucleotides match TRBD2. The J segment lost 4 bases and the V segment lost 2 bases, leaving 6 bases of the junction unmatched. The CDR3 runs 17 residues. Germline loops: CDR1 SGHAT, CDR2 FQNNGV. CDR3 sequence: CASSLRGLAGTPDTQYF. The DNA for the CDR3 is TGTGCCAGCAGCTTAAGGGGACTAGCGGGAACGCCAGATACGCAGTATTTT.

This chain links TRBV9 with TRBJ1-4, with D tentatively TRBD1 (5 bases). Germline V lookup: CDR1 SGDLS, CDR2 YYNGEE. The CDR3 has 15 residues. V was trimmed by 0 bases and J by 0 bases, leaving 6 bases between them. In nucleotides, the CDR3 is TGTGCCAGCAGCGTAGAGGGGCCAACTAATGAAAAACTGTTTTTT. Protein: CASSVEGPTNEKLFF.

J is TRBJ1-3 and V is TRBV27; D gene uncertain. Trimming cost V 0 bases and J 4 bases, with 10 bases left between them. This CDR3 has 15 residues. Per the germline V gene, CDR1 is MNHEY and CDR2 is SMNVEV (reference sequence). This chain's CDR3 is CASSLSGGPGNTIYF. The CDR3, as DNA: TGTGCCAGCAGTTTATCGGGTGGGCCCGGAAACACCATATATTTT.